This TCR beta chain was documented in a study of T cell changes during pregnancy in multiple sclerosis. Repertoires were generated with immunoSEQ multiplex PCR, while TCRdb's copy carries only in-frame clones and drops some. The sample holds some 68,000 clones, approximately 90% seen once. Trimming removed 5 bases from V and 8 bases from J; junction bases left unmatched: 14. The germline CDR1 and CDR2 sequences are SGHTA and FQGNSA. The CDR3 sequence is 16 residues long. The specimen comprised peripheral blood, sampled in the second trimester of pregnancy. V usage is TRBV7-2 and J usage is TRBJ2-1, with 8 bases identical to TRBD1. This receptor was taken from a female donor with multiple sclerosis, enrolled in a pregnancy study. The chain's CDR3 is CASSRGIGQGGDEQFF. DNA of the CDR3: TGTGCCAGCAGCCGAGGTATAGGACAGGGAGGCGATGAGCAGTTCTTC.